The text below deals with one T cell receptor beta chain. Its cognate antigen is unknown. The data are from a study of response to subunit inactivated influenza vaccine. General study findings and limits: Authors suggested each seasonal flu vaccination may recruit only limited numbers of new T cells.

TCRdb reprocessed the RT-PCR reads via MiXCR and lists one record per CDR3 protein. The profile shows under 800,000 distinct CDR3 sequences, about 15% of them singletons. The J segment lost 1 base and the V segment lost 2 bases, leaving 9 bases of the junction unmatched. The length of the CDR3 is 18 residues. Germline CDR1 and CDR2: GTSNPN and SVGIG (reference sequence). J is TRBJ2-4 and V is TRBV30; 12 bases fit TRBD2. This material consisted of PBMCs from blood, taken 14 to 15 days before vaccination. The clonotype was recovered from a man aged 50 or older who received an inactivated influenza vaccine. The chain's CDR3 is CAWSTLAGGSGAKNIQYF. CDR3 in DNA: TGTGCCTGGAGTACGCTAGCGGGGGGGAGTGGGGCCAAAAACATTCAGTACTTC. The complete variable domain, with remaining parts taken from reference TRBV30 and TRBJ2-4, reads SQTIHQWPATLVQPVGSPLSLECTVEGTSNPNLYWYRQAAGRGLQLLFYSVGIGQISSEVPQNLSASRPQDRQFILSSKKLLLSDSGFYLCAWSTLAGGSGAKNIQYFGAGTRLSVL.